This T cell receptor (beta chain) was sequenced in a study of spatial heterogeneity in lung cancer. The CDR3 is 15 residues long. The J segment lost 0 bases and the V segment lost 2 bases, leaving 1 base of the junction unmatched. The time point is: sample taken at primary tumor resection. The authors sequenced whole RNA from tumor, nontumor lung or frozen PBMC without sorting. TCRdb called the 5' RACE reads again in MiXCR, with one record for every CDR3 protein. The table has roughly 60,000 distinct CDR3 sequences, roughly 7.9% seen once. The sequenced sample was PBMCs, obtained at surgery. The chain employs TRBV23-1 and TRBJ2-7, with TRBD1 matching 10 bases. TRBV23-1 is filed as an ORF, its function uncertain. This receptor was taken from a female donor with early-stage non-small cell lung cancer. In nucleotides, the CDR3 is TGCGCCAGCAGTCAAGGGACAGGGGACTCCTACGAGCAGTACTTC. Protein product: CASSQGTGDSYEQYF.